The sample holds one count of the clone carrying this T cell receptor beta chain. This CDR3 comprises 16 residues. V gave up 6 bases and J gave up 4 bases; unmatched junction bases: 11. From germline, CDR1 is MNHEY and CDR2 SMNVEV (reference sequence). The entry originates in a study of blood T cell repertoires in COVID-19. Study summary: The origin of the acute and convalescent COVID-19 samples was the United States, Italy and Spain.

Some clones are missing from TCRdb's copy, which holds only in-frame ones; the method was immunoSEQ multiplex PCR. Found here are approximately 250,000 clones, 65% to 90% of them singletons; the top ten hold around 10%. Allocation to cohorts depended on clinical history reported by the participants. Sequenced sample: PBMCs or T cells enriched from blood (not recorded which). The clonotype was recovered from a woman aged 45-60 years with acute COVID-19. The genes are TRBV27 and TRBJ1-4; the match to TRBD1 covers 7 bases. The CDR3 DNA reads TGTGCCAGCAGCCGGGGGACGACAGGGAGTAATGAAAAACTGTTTTTT. Its protein product is CASSRGTTGSNEKLFF.